This TCR beta chain was documented in a study of blood T cell repertoires in COVID-19 (TCRdb year 2020). Notes on the research overall: Samples from collaborators originated in the United States, Italy and Spain and spanned both the acute and convalescent phases of COVID-19. The prospective study material was composed of cDNA or gDNA derived from T cells, B-cell-depleted T cells, or PBMCs. Deeply sampled blood TCRbeta repertoires from subjects exposed to, actively infected with, or recovered from COVID-19 were included in the dataset. The samples were drawn from two sources: the first 160 participants of the ongoing ImmuneRACE study, and 1,200 or so subjects contributed by 6 global collaborators. HLA class I and class II types, where available, came from metadata supplied by the sample provider rather than from assay-based typing. A de-identified subject ID, COVID-19 status, age in years and sex were almost always included in the sample metadata. The repertoires were made available in a free public database intended to serve as a resource for research on the immune response to SARS-CoV-2. The paper as a whole reports these results and caveats: How much clinical and demographic metadata was included differed by source and by participant, and the metadata was provided uncurated.

TCRbeta CDR3 regions were amplified from genomic DNA by means of the immunoSEQ Assay, a bias-controlled multiplex PCR. The paper's data handling went like this. Nucleated cell counts per sample were estimated from amplification of reference gene primers within the assay. To quantify the absolute abundance of each unique TCRbeta CDR3 rearrangement, sequence reads were collapsed and filtered. Productive Simpson clonality was computed per sample as the square root of Simpson's diversity index over productive rearrangements. The clones in this table, taken by TCRdb from immuneACCESS, are in-frame only. Not every clone is retained; where verified, under half of the shortfall comes from an unresolved V gene, and the cause of the rest is unknown. The D gene and trimming were derived from the DNA, and the V and J assignments and clone size from that table. Here the sample has some 490,000 clones; roughly nine tenths occur a single time. The leading ten clones occupy roughly 8% of the sample.

Notes on this clone: Its antigen has not been determined. Relative to the germline gene, one junction end is altered; a read error may explain this. The sample contains more than one DNA sequence encoding this CDR3.

Taken from the germline V gene, the CDR1 and CDR2 loops are SNHLY and FYNNEI. Counted from cysteine to phenylalanine, this CDR3 has 14 amino acids. CDR3 DNA only is kept here, 42 bases in frame from base 1. In the prospective study, participants were about 18 to 89 years old, resided in approximately 22 geographic areas of the United States, and were enrolled through a virtual design. In the prospective study, cohorts were assigned on the basis of participant-reported clinical history obtained from a screening survey and a study questionnaire. Recovered participants in ImmuneRACE Cohort 3 were defined as having two consecutive negative NP/OP PCR tests, clearance from a healthcare professional, or resolution of symptoms. Each participant in the prospective study had whole blood, serum and a nasopharyngeal or oropharyngeal swab collected by mobile phlebotomists. Over an approximately 2-month period, participants in the prospective study had the option of providing additional blood draws and questionnaires. Blood samples from the prospective study were shipped frozen or at room temperature prior to DNA extraction.

This clonotype was sampled from a woman aged 55-69 years who had recovered from COVID-19. What was sequenced was PBMCs or T cells enriched from blood (not recorded which). Recombination linked TRBV2 to TRBJ1-2; TRBD1 lines up with 7 middle nucleotides. The base sequence is TGTGCCAGCAGCGAAGGGGGCGGTGGCTATGGCTACACCTTC. Its coded protein is CASSEGGGGYGYTF. The CDR3 plus the reference TRBV2 and TRBJ1-2 genes for the other parts give the full variable domain: EPEVTQTPSHQVTQMGQEVILRCVPISNHLYFYWYRQILGQKVEFLVSFYNNEISEKSEIFDDQFSVERPDGSNFTLKIRSTKLEDSAMYFCASSEGGGGYGYTFGSGTRLTVV.